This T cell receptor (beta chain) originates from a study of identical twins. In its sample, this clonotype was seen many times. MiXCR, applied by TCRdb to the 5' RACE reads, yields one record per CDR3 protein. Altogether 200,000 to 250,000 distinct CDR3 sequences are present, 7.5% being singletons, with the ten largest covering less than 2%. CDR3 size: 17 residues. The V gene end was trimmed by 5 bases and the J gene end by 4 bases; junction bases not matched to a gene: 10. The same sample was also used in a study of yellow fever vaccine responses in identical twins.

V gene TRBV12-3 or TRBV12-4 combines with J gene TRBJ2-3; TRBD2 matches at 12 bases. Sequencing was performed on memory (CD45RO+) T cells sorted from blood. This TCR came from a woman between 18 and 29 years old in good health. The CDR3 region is CASSLGLAGYHSDTQYF. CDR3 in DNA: TGTGCCAGCAGTCTAGGACTAGCGGGGTACCACTCAGATACGCAGTATTTT.